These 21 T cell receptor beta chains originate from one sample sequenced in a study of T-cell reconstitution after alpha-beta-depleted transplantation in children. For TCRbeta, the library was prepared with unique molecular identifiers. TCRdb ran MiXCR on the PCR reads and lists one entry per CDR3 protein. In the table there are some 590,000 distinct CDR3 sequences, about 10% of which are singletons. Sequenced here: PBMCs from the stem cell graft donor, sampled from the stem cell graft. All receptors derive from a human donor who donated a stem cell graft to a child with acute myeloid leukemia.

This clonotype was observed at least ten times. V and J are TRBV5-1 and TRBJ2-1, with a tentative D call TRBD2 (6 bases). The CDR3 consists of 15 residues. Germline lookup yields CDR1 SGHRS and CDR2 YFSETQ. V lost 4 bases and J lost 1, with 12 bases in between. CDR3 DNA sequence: TGCGCCAGCAGCCCACTAGCAGAATCCTACAATGAGCAGTTCTTC. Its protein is CASSPLAESYNEQFF.

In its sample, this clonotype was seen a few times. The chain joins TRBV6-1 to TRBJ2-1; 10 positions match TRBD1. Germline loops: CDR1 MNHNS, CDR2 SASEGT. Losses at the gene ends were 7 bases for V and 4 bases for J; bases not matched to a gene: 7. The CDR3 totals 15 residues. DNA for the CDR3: TGTGCCAGCAATCAAGGACAGGGGGGGTACAATGAGCAGTTCTTC. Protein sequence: CASNQGQGGYNEQFF.

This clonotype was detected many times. CDR3 coding DNA: TGTGCCAGCAGCCCCACGACTCAGCACAATGAGCAGTTCTTC. It codes for CASSPTTQHNEQFF. The V gene is TRBV7-9, the J gene TRBJ2-1; D remains unclear. V was shortened by 5 bases and J by 5 bases, with 13 bases between the two germline ends. Germline lookup yields CDR1 SEHNR and CDR2 FQNEAQ (reference sequence). The CDR3 runs 14 residues.

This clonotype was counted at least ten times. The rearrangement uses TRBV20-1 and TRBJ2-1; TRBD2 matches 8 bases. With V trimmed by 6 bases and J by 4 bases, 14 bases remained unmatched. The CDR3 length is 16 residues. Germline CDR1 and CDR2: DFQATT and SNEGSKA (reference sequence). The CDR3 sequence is CSAIPGGSGSYNEQFF. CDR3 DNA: TGCAGTGCAATCCCCGGAGGGAGCGGGAGTTACAATGAGCAGTTCTTC.

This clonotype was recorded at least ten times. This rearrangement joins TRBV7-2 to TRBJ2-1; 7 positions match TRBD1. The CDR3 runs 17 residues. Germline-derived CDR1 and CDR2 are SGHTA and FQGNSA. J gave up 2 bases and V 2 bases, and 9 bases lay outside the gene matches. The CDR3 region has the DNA TGTGCCAGCAGCTTAAAGTATCCAGGGGGACCCTACAATGAGCAGTTCTTC. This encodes CASSLKYPGGPYNEQFF. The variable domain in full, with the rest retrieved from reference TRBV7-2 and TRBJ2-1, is GAGVSQSPSNKVTEKGKDVELRCDPISGHTALYWYRQSLGQGLEFLIYFQGNSAPDKSGLPSDRFSAERTGGSVSTLTIQRTQQEDSAVYLCASSLKYPGGPYNEQFFGPGTRLTVL.

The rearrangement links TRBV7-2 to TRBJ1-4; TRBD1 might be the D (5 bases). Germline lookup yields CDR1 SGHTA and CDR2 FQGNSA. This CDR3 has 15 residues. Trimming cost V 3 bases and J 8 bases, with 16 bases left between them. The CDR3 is CASSLGTLPSEKLFF. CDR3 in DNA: TGTGCCAGCAGCTTGGGGACGCTCCCTTCCGAAAAACTGTTTTTT.

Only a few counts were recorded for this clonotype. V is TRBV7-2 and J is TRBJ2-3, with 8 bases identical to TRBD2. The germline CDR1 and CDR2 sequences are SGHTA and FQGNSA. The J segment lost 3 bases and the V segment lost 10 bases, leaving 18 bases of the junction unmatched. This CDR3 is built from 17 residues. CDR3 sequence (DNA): TGTGCCAACCCGAGCGGGAGTCTCTTTTTCGGGACAGATACGCAGTATTTT. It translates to CANPSGSLFFGTDTQYF.

The CDR3 DNA is TGCAGCGTTGAATATGACAGGGCGGGAGAGACCCAGTACTTC. It is translated as CSVEYDRAGETQYF. V usage is TRBV29-1 and J usage is TRBJ2-5, with TRBD1 matching 7 bases. J gave up 4 bases and V 2 bases, and 7 bases lay outside the gene matches. Germline CDR1 reads SQVTM; CDR2 reads ANQGSEA. The CDR3 has 14 residues.

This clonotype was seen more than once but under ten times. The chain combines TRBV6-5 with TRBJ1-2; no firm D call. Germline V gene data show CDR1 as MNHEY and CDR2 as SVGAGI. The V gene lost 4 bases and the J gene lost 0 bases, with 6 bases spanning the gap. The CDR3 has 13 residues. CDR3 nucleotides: TGTGCCAGCAGTTTTGGATCTAACTATGGCTACACCTTC. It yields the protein CASSFGSNYGYTF.

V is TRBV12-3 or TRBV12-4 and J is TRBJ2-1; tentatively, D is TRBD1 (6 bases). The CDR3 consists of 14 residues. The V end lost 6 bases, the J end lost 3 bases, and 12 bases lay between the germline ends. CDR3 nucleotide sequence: TGTGCCAGCAGCCAGAGGGGACACTACAATGAGCAGTTCTTC. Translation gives CASSQRGHYNEQFF.

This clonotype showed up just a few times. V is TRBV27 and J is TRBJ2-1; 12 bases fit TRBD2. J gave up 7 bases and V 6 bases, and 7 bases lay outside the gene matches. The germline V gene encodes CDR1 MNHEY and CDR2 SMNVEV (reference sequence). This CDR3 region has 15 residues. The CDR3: CASRRGLAGHNEQFF. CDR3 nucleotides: TGTGCCAGCAGACGCGGACTAGCGGGACATAATGAGCAGTTCTTC.

DNA for the CDR3: TGTGCCAGCAGTGATGGCAGGGTTTACAATCAGCCCCAGCATTTT. It yields the protein CASSDGRVYNQPQHF. The chain employs TRBV6-1 and TRBJ1-5; possibly TRBD1 for D (5 bases). The germline V gene encodes CDR1 MNHNS and CDR2 SASEGT. This CDR3 comprises 15 residues. V was shortened by 3 bases and J by 3 bases, with 12 bases between the two germline ends.

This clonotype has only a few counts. The CDR3 spells CAWSGRVREQYF. The CDR3 DNA is TGTGCCTGGAGTGGCAGGGTAAGGGAGCAGTACTTC. The rearrangement joins TRBV30 to TRBJ2-7; a weak D match, TRBD1 (5 bases). Trimming stripped 1 base from V and 7 bases from J, with 11 bases between. The CDR3 contains 12 residues. CDR1 is GTSNPN, CDR2 SVGIG, per germline (reference sequence).

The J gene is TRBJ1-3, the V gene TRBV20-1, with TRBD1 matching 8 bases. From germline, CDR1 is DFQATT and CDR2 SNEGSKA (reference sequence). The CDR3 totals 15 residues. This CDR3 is CSGTTGAVGGNTIYF. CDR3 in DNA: TGCAGCGGGACGACAGGGGCAGTGGGGGGAAACACCATATATTTT.

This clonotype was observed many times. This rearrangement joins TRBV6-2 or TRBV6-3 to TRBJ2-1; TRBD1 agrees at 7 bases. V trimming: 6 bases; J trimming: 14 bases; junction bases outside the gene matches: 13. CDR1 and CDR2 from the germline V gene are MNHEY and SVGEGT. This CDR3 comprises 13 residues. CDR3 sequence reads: CASSKGTGTAKFF. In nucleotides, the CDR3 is TGTGCCAGCAGCAAGGGGACGGGGACAGCCAAGTTCTTC.

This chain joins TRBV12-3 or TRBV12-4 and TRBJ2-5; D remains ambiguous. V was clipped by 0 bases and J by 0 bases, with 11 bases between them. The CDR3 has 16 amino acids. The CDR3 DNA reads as TGTGCCAGCAGTTTAGCGGTCTTAGGAAACCAAGAGACCCAGTACTTC. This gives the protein CASSLAVLGNQETQYF.

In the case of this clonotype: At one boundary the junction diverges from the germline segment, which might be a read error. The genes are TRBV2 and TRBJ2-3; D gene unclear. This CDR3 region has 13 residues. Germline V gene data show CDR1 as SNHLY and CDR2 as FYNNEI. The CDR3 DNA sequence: TGTGCTAGCAGTTACTTGGTTGGAGATACGCAGTATTTT. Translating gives CASSYLVGDTQYF.

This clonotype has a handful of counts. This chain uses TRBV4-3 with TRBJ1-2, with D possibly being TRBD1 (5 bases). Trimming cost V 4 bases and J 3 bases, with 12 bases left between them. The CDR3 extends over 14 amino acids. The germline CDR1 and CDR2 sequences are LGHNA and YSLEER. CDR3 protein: CASSRGDWDYGYTF. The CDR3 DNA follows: TGCGCCAGCAGCCGCGGGGACTGGGACTATGGCTACACCTTC.

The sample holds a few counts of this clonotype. The CDR3: CASSQDRRAETQYF. The CDR3 bases are TGTGCCAGCAGCCAAGACCGCCGGGCGGAGACCCAGTACTTC. The genes are TRBV4-2 and TRBJ2-5; D not resolved. Between the trimmed V and J ends, which lost 0 bases and 5 bases, there was a span of 10 bases. The CDR3 extends over 14 amino acids. CDR1 is LGHNA and CDR2 is YNFKEQ in the germline V gene.

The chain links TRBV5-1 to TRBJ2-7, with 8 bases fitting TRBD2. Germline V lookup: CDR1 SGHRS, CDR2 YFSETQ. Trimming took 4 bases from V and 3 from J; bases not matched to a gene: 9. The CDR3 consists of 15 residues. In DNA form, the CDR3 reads TGCGCCAGCAGCGCCGGGAGGGGTGGTGGCTACGAGCAGTACTTC. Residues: CASSAGRGGGYEQYF.

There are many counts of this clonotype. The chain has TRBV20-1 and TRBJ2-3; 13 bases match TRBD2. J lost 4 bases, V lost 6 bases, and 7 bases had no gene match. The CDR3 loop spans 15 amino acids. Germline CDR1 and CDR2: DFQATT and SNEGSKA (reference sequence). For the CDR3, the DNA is TGCAGTGCCCAAACTACTAGCGGGAGGGCAGATACGCAGTATTTT. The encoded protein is CSAQTTSGRADTQYF.